Below are 13 T cell receptor beta chains sequenced from a single sample in a study of blood T cell repertoires in COVID-19. Assay used: immunoSEQ multiplex PCR; TCRdb lists only in-frame clones, some missing. Among fewer than 150,000 clones listed, roughly 84% were seen once. Material: peripheral blood. The receptors stem from a woman between 25 and 40 years old who had recovered from COVID-19.

V gene TRBV5-1 combines with J gene TRBJ1-2; 10 nucleotides agree with TRBD1. V was clipped by 1 base and J by 8 bases; unmatched bases: 17. This CDR3 has 18 residues. From germline, CDR1 is SGHRS and CDR2 YFSETQ. The CDR3 spells CASSLTVNTGTGAEGYTF. The CDR3 region has the DNA TGCGCCAGCAGCTTGACCGTGAACACCGGGACAGGGGCGGAAGGCTACACCTTC.

The chain couples TRBV6-5 to TRBJ2-7, with 7 positions matching TRBD2. The length of the CDR3 is 15 residues. Germline values: CDR1 MNHEY, CDR2 SVGAGI. The V and J ends lost 6 bases and 3 bases, in that order; junction bases with no gene match: 11. CDR3 bases: TGTGCCAGCAGGGGGATGAGCGGGGCCGACTACGAGCAGTACTTC. It encodes CASRGMSGADYEQYF.

The chain links TRBV5-4 to TRBJ2-7, with D unclear. Germline V CDR1 and CDR2: SGHNT, YYREEE (reference sequence). Trimming cost V 9 bases and J 0 bases, with 16 bases left between them. The CDR3 length is 14 residues. The CDR3: CATALQQSSYEQYF. The CDR3, as DNA: TGTGCCACAGCATTACAGCAGAGCTCCTACGAGCAGTACTTC.

V is TRBV28 and J is TRBJ1-1; D might be TRBD1 (6 bases). V lost 3 bases and J lost 2, with 10 bases in between. The length of the CDR3 is 14 residues. Germline V gene sequence: CDR1 MDHEN, CDR2 SYDVKM. The chain's CDR3 is CASSLATGNTEAFF. The CDR3 DNA follows: TGTGCCAGCAGTTTGGCGACAGGAAACACTGAAGCTTTCTTT.

The rearrangement joins TRBV19 to TRBJ1-1; TRBD1 aligns across 11 bases. In germline, CDR1 is LNHDA, CDR2 SQIVND (reference sequence). Germline trimming cut 10 bases from V and 4 bases from J; bases unmatched to any gene: 11. The CDR3 covers 15 residues. The CDR3 DNA reads TGTGCCACCCTCCGGACAGGGGGCATCGGCACTGAAGCTTTCTTT. As protein: CATLRTGGIGTEAFF.

This chain uses TRBV7-8 with TRBJ1-6; D is uncertain. The V end was cut by 5 bases, the J end by 5 bases, with 13 bases between. Germline V gene data show CDR1 as SGHVS and CDR2 as FQNEAQ. The CDR3 loop spans 15 amino acids. CDR3 in amino acids: CASSQTTANNSPLHF. The CDR3 DNA sequence: TGTGCCAGCAGCCAGACAACGGCGAATAATTCACCCCTCCACTTT.

This rearrangement joins TRBV6-5 to TRBJ2-3; D may be TRBD2 (6 bases). Per germline, CDR1 MNHEY and CDR2 SVGAGI. Trimming left V 0 bases short and J 4 bases short, with 8 bases between. The CDR3 has 14 residues. CDR3 amino acids: CASSYSGGSDTQYF. Here the CDR3 DNA reads TGTGCCAGCAGTTACTCGGGGGGTTCAGATACGCAGTATTTT.

The rearrangement uses TRBV5-8 and TRBJ2-7; 9 positions match TRBD2. CDR1 SGHTS and CDR2 YDEGEE come from the germline V gene. The CDR3 length is 18 residues. J lost 1 base, V lost 3 bases, and 14 bases had no gene match. The CDR3 DNA is TGTGCCAGCAGCTCCGAAGGAAATTTAGCGGGGGAATCCTACGAGCAGTACTTC. This codes for CASSSEGNLAGESYEQYF.

V is TRBV6-5 and J is TRBJ2-2; TRBD1 agrees at 10 bases. The CDR3 covers 15 residues. In germline, CDR1 is MNHEY, CDR2 SVGAGI. Trimming cost V 8 bases and J 2 bases; bases outside gene matches: 5. The CDR3 DNA sequence: TGTGCCAGCCGAAGGACAGGGGGAAACACCGGGGAGCTGTTTTTT. Translated, it gives CASRRTGGNTGELFF.

The CDR3: CASSSRQDEQYF. The CDR3 DNA reads as TGTGCCAGCTCATCCCGACAGGACGAGCAGTACTTC. J is TRBJ2-7 and V is TRBV18, with a tentative D call TRBD1 (6 bases). Trimming removed 5 bases from V and 5 bases from J, with 10 bases in between. CDR1 is KGHSH, CDR2 LQKENI, per germline. The CDR3 sequence is 12 residues long.

This clone was detected once. V is TRBV6-4 and J is TRBJ2-7, with D uncertain. The V gene's germline CDR1 is MRHNA and CDR2 SNTAGT. V was cut by 2 bases and J by 4 bases, with 9 bases left in between. This CDR3 comprises 13 residues. The CDR3 region is CASSDDSWYEQYF. CDR3 in DNA: TGTGCCAGCAGTGACGATAGCTGGTACGAGCAGTACTTC.

CDR3 in DNA: TGTGCCAGCAGCTCCTCTAGCGGGGGGGGAAGCACAGATACGCAGTATTTT. It encodes CASSSSSGGGSTDTQYF. The V call is TRBV11-2, the J call TRBJ2-3; TRBD2 matches 12 bases. J lost 0 bases, V lost 4 bases, and 5 bases had no gene match. Germline V lookup: CDR1 SGHAT, CDR2 FQNNGV. There are 17 residues in the CDR3.

The genes are TRBV19 and TRBJ1-1; D is perhaps TRBD1 (5 bases). Trimming cost V 5 bases and J 1 base, with 14 bases left between them. Germline CDR1 reads LNHDA; CDR2 reads SQIVND (reference sequence). This CDR3 spans 15 amino acids. The CDR3 sequence: CASSAVRGGNTEAFF. Written as DNA, the CDR3 is TGTGCCAGTAGTGCTGTCCGGGGGGGGAACACTGAAGCTTTCTTT.